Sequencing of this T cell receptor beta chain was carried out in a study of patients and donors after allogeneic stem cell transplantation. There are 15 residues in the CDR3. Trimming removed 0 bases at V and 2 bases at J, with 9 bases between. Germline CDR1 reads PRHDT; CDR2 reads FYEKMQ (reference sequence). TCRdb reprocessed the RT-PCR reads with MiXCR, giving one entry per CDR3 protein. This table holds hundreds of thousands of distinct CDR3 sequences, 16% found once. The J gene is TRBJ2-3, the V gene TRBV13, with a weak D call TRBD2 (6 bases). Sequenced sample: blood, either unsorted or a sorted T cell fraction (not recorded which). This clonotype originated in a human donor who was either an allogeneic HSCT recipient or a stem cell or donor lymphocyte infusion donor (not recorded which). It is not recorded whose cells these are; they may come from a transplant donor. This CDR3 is CASSLGRGITDTQYF. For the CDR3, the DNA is TGTGCCAGCAGCTTAGGCCGCGGGATCACAGATACGCAGTATTTT.